These 22 T cell receptor beta chains came from one sample sequenced in a study of T cells in Graves' hyperthyroidism and ophthalmopathy. RNA transcripts served as the template for amplifying TCR beta CDR3 regions. A first-round RT-PCR of the TCR CDR3 used the HTBI primer set. TCRdb re-called the multiplex PCR reads with MiXCR, one entry per CDR3 protein. The repertoire holds a few hundred thousand distinct CDR3 sequences, with less than 20% as singletons. Input material: blood. These receptor sequences come from a woman aged 18-30 years with Graves' hyperthyroidism.

This clonotype occurred many times. V is TRBV2 and J is TRBJ2-2; 12 positions match TRBD1. The CDR3 totals 15 residues. The trim removed 8 bases at V and 6 bases at J, leaving 7 bases unmatched. Germline lookup yields CDR1 SNHLY and CDR2 FYNNEI. The CDR3 DNA reads TGTGCCAGCTGCTCGGGACAGGGGGCGGCCGGGGAGCTGTTTTTT. It yields the protein CASCSGQGAAGELFF. Together with reference TRBV2 and TRBJ2-2, the CDR3 gives the full variable domain: EPEVTQTPSHQVTQMGQEVILRCVPISNHLYFYWYRQILGQKVEFLVSFYNNEISEKSEIFDDQFSVERPDGSNFTLKIRSTKLEDSAMYFCASCSGQGAAGELFFGEGSRLTVL.

To note about this clonotype: A read error is possible here, since a much larger clone lies one base away. The chain is built from TRBV11-2 and TRBJ2-7; the D gene is possibly TRBD1 (5 bases). V gave up 4 bases and J gave up 4 bases, with 20 bases separating them. CDR1 and CDR2 from the germline V gene are SGHAT and FQNNGV. This CDR3 contains 16 residues. The CDR3 region has the DNA TGTGCCAGCAGCTCCATGAGCGTGGGGAAGGGGTACGAGCAGTACTTC. Protein product: CASSSMSVGKGYEQYF.

The CDR3 nucleotides read TGTGCCAGCTCACCTCAGGGGATGTATGAAAAACTGTTTTTT. This codes for CASSPQGMYEKLFF. V usage is TRBV18 and J usage is TRBJ1-4, with TRBD1 as a possible D gene (6 bases). V was cut by 3 bases and J by 6 bases, with 11 bases left in between. CDR3 length: 14 amino acids. CDR1 is KGHSH, CDR2 LQKENI, per germline. Variable domain in full (rest from reference TRBV18 and TRBJ1-4): NAGVMQNPRHLVRRRGQEARLRCSPMKGHSHVYWYRQLPEEGLKFMVYLQKENIIDESGMPKERFSAEFPKEGPSILRIQQVVRGDSAAYFCASSPQGMYEKLFFGSGTQLSVL.

The V gene is TRBV20-1, the J gene TRBJ1-1; 7 bases match TRBD1. The V gene's germline CDR1 is DFQATT and CDR2 SNEGSKA (reference sequence). There are 16 residues in the CDR3. The ends lost 5 bases at V and 4 bases at J; junction bases unmatched: 16. Here the CDR3 reads CSARSPTGEVGTEAFF. The CDR3 region has the DNA TGCAGTGCTCGAAGCCCAACAGGGGAGGTAGGCACTGAAGCTTTCTTT.

V and J are TRBV6-2 or TRBV6-3 and TRBJ2-1; D possibly uses TRBD1 or TRBD2 (7 bases each). The V gene's germline CDR1 is MNHEY and CDR2 SVGEGT. The CDR3 spans 15 residues. Trimming shortened V by 2 bases and J by 6 bases, and 14 bases separated the two germline ends. CDR3 region: CASSYLAGGVNEQFF. As DNA, the CDR3 is TGTGCCAGCAGTTACCTGGCAGGGGGGGTCAATGAGCAGTTCTTC.

This clonotype was picked up a small number of times. The chain uses TRBV5-1 and TRBJ2-5; a weak D match, TRBD2 (5 bases). The germline V gene encodes CDR1 SGHRS and CDR2 YFSETQ. With 5 bases removed from V and 5 bases from J, the gap between germline ends came to 13 bases. CDR3 length equals 13 residues. The DNA of the CDR3 is TGCGCCAGCAGGCAGCGGCCGGGGGAGACCCAGTACTTC. Translation gives CASRQRPGETQYF.

This clonotype was recorded a few times. V and J are TRBV12-3 or TRBV12-4 and TRBJ2-5; D remains unclear. CDR3 length equals 14 residues. V was clipped by 5 bases and J by 2 bases, with 12 bases between them. The CDR3 region is CASSPSFLQETQYF. The DNA for the CDR3 is TGTGCCAGCAGTCCCTCCTTCTTACAAGAGACCCAGTACTTC.

This clonotype was detected many times. This rearrangement joins TRBV11-2 to TRBJ2-3, with D uncertain. Deletions cut 0 bases from V and 5 bases from J, with 0 bases between. CDR3 length: 11 residues. Germline V gene data show CDR1 as SGHAT and CDR2 as FQNNGV. The CDR3 loop reads CASSLEDTQYF. CDR3 bases: TGTGCCAGCAGCTTAGAAGATACGCAGTATTTT.

Only a few counts were recorded for this clonotype. The rearrangement uses TRBV3-1 and TRBJ2-7; 7 positions match TRBD1. The V gene end was trimmed by 4 bases and the J gene end by 2 bases; junction bases not matched to a gene: 8. Germline CDR1 reads LGHDT; CDR2 reads YNNKEL (reference sequence). The CDR3 has 15 amino acids. The chain's CDR3 is CASSREITGAYEQYF. The DNA of the CDR3 is TGTGCCAGCAGCCGAGAAATTACAGGGGCCTACGAGCAGTACTTC.

This clonotype was seen many times. The rearrangement links TRBV6-1 to TRBJ2-5, with TRBD2 matching 8 bases. Germline values: CDR1 MNHNS, CDR2 SASEGT. The CDR3 has 15 residues. Trimming took 11 bases from V and 0 from J; bases not matched to a gene: 11. DNA for the CDR3: TGTGCCTCCTGGTTGGAGCGGGGGTACCAAGAGACCCAGTACTTC. This translates into CASWLERGYQETQYF.

The CDR3 region is CASSFVPGQGASGELFF. The DNA of the CDR3 is TGTGCCAGCAGTTTTGTCCCGGGGCAGGGGGCCTCCGGGGAGCTGTTTTTT. The V and J genes are TRBV12-3 or TRBV12-4 and TRBJ2-2; 8 nucleotides match TRBD1. V lost 3 bases and J lost 6; bases outside the gene matches: 12. CDR3 length: 17 amino acids.

In this sample, this clonotype turned up a few times. The gene calls are TRBV3-1 and TRBJ2-2, with 11 bases identical to TRBD2. This CDR3 region has 17 residues. With 2 bases clipped from V and 7 bases from J, the junction kept 9 bases outside the gene matches. CDR1 is LGHDT and CDR2 is YNNKEL in the germline V gene (reference sequence). DNA for the CDR3: TGTGCCAGCAGCCAAAAACTAGCGGGGGTTGTCGACGGGGAGCTGTTTTTT. Its translation is CASSQKLAGVVDGELFF.

This clonotype was found many times. This sequence joins TRBV6-1 and TRBJ1-2; tentative D call: TRBD1 (5 bases). CDR3 length equals 12 residues. From germline, CDR1 is MNHNS and CDR2 SASEGT. V shed 6 bases and J shed 3 bases, with 8 bases lying between them. CDR3 residues: CASSGTYYGYTF. The CDR3, as DNA: TGTGCCAGCAGCGGGACTTACTATGGCTACACCTTC.

The genes are TRBV30 and TRBJ2-1, with 9 nucleotides matching TRBD1. Germline V lookup: CDR1 GTSNPN, CDR2 SVGIG (reference sequence). The V and J ends lost 5 bases and 6 bases, in that order; junction bases with no gene match: 8. CDR3 size: 14 residues. Here the CDR3 reads CAWDRQGGFNEQFF. CDR3 DNA sequence: TGTGCCTGGGACAGACAGGGGGGGTTCAATGAGCAGTTCTTC.

This clonotype was picked up many times. The chain links TRBV12-3 or TRBV12-4 to TRBJ2-2; 11 bases map to TRBD1. The CDR3 runs to 15 residues. Trimming cost V 5 bases and J 4 bases; bases outside gene matches: 3. The CDR3: CASSSGTGGTGELFF. The CDR3 DNA reads as TGTGCCAGCAGTAGCGGGACAGGGGGCACCGGGGAGCTGTTTTTT.

This clonotype was seen at least ten times. The CDR3 sequence: CASSYGGPVGSPLHF. CDR3 coding DNA: TGTGCCAGCAGTTACGGCGGGCCGGTGGGGTCACCCCTCCACTTT. The chain is built from TRBV6-5 and TRBJ1-6; D is uncertain. Germline V gives CDR1 MNHEY, CDR2 SVGAGI. CDR3 size: 15 residues. V was clipped by 2 bases and J by 10 bases, with 15 bases between them.

In its sample, this clonotype was seen many times. V is TRBV5-6 and J is TRBJ2-3; perhaps TRBD2 as D (6 bases). The CDR3 covers 15 residues. Germline-derived CDR1 and CDR2 are SGHDT and YYEEEE. V gave up 4 bases and J gave up 2 bases, with 14 bases separating them. CDR3 loop: CASSAQGGVTDTQYF. The DNA for the CDR3 is TGTGCCAGCAGCGCCCAGGGCGGGGTCACAGATACGCAGTATTTT.

This clonotype was seen at least ten times. The CDR3: CASSPRDRTLAYGYTF. In DNA form, the CDR3 reads TGTGCCAGTAGTCCCAGGGACAGGACACTAGCCTATGGCTACACCTTC. The chain is built from TRBV19 and TRBJ1-2; 8 bases are a match to TRBD1. The V and J ends lost 5 bases and 4 bases, in that order; junction bases with no gene match: 12. The length of the CDR3 is 16 residues. Per germline, CDR1 LNHDA and CDR2 SQIVND (reference sequence).

The V call is TRBV11-2, the J call TRBJ2-5; D remains unclear. The CDR3 is 14 amino acids. Germline loops: CDR1 SGHAT, CDR2 FQNNGV. V was cut by 5 bases and J by 5 bases, with 15 bases left in between. CDR3: CASSPRPTVETQYF. Here the CDR3 DNA reads TGTGCCAGCAGCCCCCGCCCCACGGTGGAGACCCAGTACTTC.

This clonotype was picked up many times. The chain has TRBV12-3 or TRBV12-4 and TRBJ1-2, with no clear D. Trimming removed 1 base from V and 4 bases from J, with 10 bases in between. This CDR3 comprises 14 residues. This CDR3 reads CASSLVPASYGYTF. As DNA, the CDR3 is TGTGCCAGCAGTTTAGTTCCGGCTAGCTATGGCTACACCTTC.

This clonotype occurred many times. The CDR3 loop reads CAWRTAREISPLHF. CDR3 sequence (DNA): TGTGCCTGGAGAACTGCCAGGGAAATTTCACCCCTCCACTTT. The V gene is TRBV30, the J gene TRBJ1-6, with D possibly matching TRBD1 (5 bases). This CDR3 has 14 amino acids. Germline lookup yields CDR1 GTSNPN and CDR2 SVGIG (reference sequence). V dropped 3 bases and J dropped 9 bases, with 15 bases sitting between them.

In this sample, this clonotype turned up many times. The chain links TRBV3-1 to TRBJ1-1, with 7 nucleotides matching TRBD1. CDR3 size: 13 residues. Per germline, CDR1 LGHDT and CDR2 YNNKEL (reference sequence). J gave up 4 bases and V 6 bases, and 5 bases lay outside the gene matches. CDR3 nucleotides: TGTGCCAGCAGAAGGGGGCAGGGCACTGAAGCTTTCTTT. Protein product: CASRRGQGTEAFF.